The rows below give T cell receptor beta chains drawn from one sample of a study of a mutant IDH1 vaccine in newly diagnosed glioma. These receptors lack a known antigen. Repertoires were generated with immunoSEQ multiplex PCR, while TCRdb's copy carries only in-frame clones and drops some. The sample yields some 42,000 clones, about three quarters seen once. Material: PBMCs, obtained from a glioma patient whose treatment included an IDH1 peptide vaccine. Receptors originate from a man in his forties or fifties with glioma. Both conserved end residues are part of each CDR3. Each record gives: CDR3 DNA, CDR3 protein, D gene, V gene, J gene, clone size. A D gene is named only where the DNA matches it firmly. Part of the rows lack a size; the others show once, few, many or a class for expanded clones.

TGTGCCAGCAGTTTACCTGGTCAGGGGATAGTTTATGGCTACACCTTC	CASSLPGQGIVYGYTF	NA	TRBV28	TRBJ1-2	few
TGTGCCAGCAGTGAAGAGGAGGGAACTTGGCAGCCCCAGCATTTT	CASSEEEGTWQPQHF	NA	TRBV2	TRBJ1-5	NA
TGCAGCGTGCAACAGGGTGATGGGGCCAACGTCCTGACTTTC	CSVQQGDGANVLTF	NA	TRBV29-1	TRBJ2-6	NA
TGTGCCAGCTCCGCAGGGGGCGTGAGGGAGACCCAGTACTTC	CASSAGGVRETQYF	TRBD1	TRBV6-6	TRBJ2-5	NA
TGCGCCAGCAGTGAGACAGGGGGCGGACAGCCCCAGCATTTT	CASSETGGGQPQHF	TRBD1	TRBV10-2	TRBJ1-5	NA
TGTGCCAGCAGTCGAACGGTAAACTATGGCTACACCTTC	CASSRTVNYGYTF	NA	TRBV27	TRBJ1-2	NA
TGTGCCAGCAGCGGCTACCCTTTAGGGCAGCGGGACCTTGGCTACACCTTC	CASSGYPLGQRDLGYTF	NA	TRBV9	TRBJ1-2	NA
TGTGCCAGCAGCAGCATCGGGACAGTTAGCAATCAGCCCCAGCATTTT	CASSSIGTVSNQPQHF	TRBD1	TRBV27	TRBJ1-5	NA
TGCGCCAGCAGCTTGGCCGTTCATTCTAGTGCCGAGCAGTACTTC	CASSLAVHSSAEQYF	NA	TRBV5-1	TRBJ2-7	NA
TGTGCCAGCTCACCACCCTTTGGGGAGATAGGAGGCTACGAGCAGTACTTC	CASSPPFGEIGGYEQYF	NA	TRBV18	TRBJ2-7	medium-sized
TGTGCCAGTAGTATATTTGGGGAACGGAACACTGAAGCTTTCTTT	CASSIFGERNTEAFF	NA	TRBV19	TRBJ1-1	few
TGTGCCAGCAGCCCTCAACCGGGACAGGGGGCGTTTACGGCTGAAGCTTTCTTT	CASSPQPGQGAFTAEAFF	TRBD1	TRBV9	TRBJ1-1	few
TGCAGCGTTGTGTGGGGAGATACGCAGTATTTT	CSVVWGDTQYF	NA	TRBV29-1	TRBJ2-3	NA
TGTGCCAGCAGCCGCCCCAATCAGCCCCAGCATTTT	CASSRPNQPQHF	NA	TRBV7-2	TRBJ1-5	NA
TGTGCCAGCAGCCCTTACACCGGGGAGCTGTTTTTT	CASSPYTGELFF	NA	TRBV7-2	TRBJ2-2	once
TGCAGCGTTGAAAGTGGCACTGAAGCTTTCTTT	CSVESGTEAFF	NA	TRBV29-1	TRBJ1-1	few
TGTGCCATCAGTGAACCCGGGACAGGGGGCAATGGCTACACCTTC	CAISEPGTGGNGYTF	TRBD1	TRBV10-3	TRBJ1-2	NA
TGTGCCAGCAGACTCCCCCGTGAGCGCCCCTACGAGCAGTACTTC	CASRLPRERPYEQYF	NA	TRBV14	TRBJ2-7	NA
TGTGCCAGCAGCGTAGCTCTGGGGAGTGAGCAGTTCTTC	CASSVALGSEQFF	NA	TRBV9	TRBJ2-1	NA
TGTGCCAGCAGCTCCCCTCAGGACTACACAGATACGCAGTATTTT	CASSSPQDYTDTQYF	NA	TRBV7-2	TRBJ2-3	few
TGTGCCAGCACCGGGTACCAGGAAAACACCGGGGAGCTGTTTTTT	CASTGYQENTGELFF	NA	TRBV6-6	TRBJ2-2	once
TGTGCCAGCAGCTTGCTAGCGGGGGAACCCACAGATACGCAGTATTTT	CASSLLAGEPTDTQYF	TRBD2	TRBV9	TRBJ2-3	NA
TGTGCCAGCAGCTTCGGAAATGAGCAGTTCTTC	CASSFGNEQFF	NA	TRBV7-9	TRBJ2-1	NA
TGTGCCAGCAGTTTTAGAGGGATGGTTGGGCCCCAGCATTTT	CASSFRGMVGPQHF	NA	TRBV28	TRBJ1-5	few
TGTGCCAGCAGTGAGAGGGATCGGTATTGGTATGGCTACACCTTC	CASSERDRYWYGYTF	NA	TRBV25-1	TRBJ1-2	NA
TGTGCCAGCAGTGGAGGGTTGGTGAACACTGAAGCTTTCTTT	CASSGGLVNTEAFF	NA	TRBV2	TRBJ1-1	NA
TGTGCCAGCAGTGAATCTCCAGGACGCTCTGGGGCCAACGTCCTGACTTTC	CASSESPGRSGANVLTF	NA	TRBV25-1	TRBJ2-6	NA
TGTGCCAGCAGCGTAAAAGTTAATAGCGAGGGCCAGTACTATGGCTACACCTTC	CASSVKVNSEGQYYGYTF	NA	TRBV9	TRBJ1-2	NA
TGTGCCAGCAGTAGATTGGCGGGGAAGGAAGAGCAGTTCTTC	CASSRLAGKEEQFF	NA	TRBV6-6	TRBJ2-1	NA
TGCGCCAGCAGCTTGAGCCGGGGGACCACCGGGGAGCTGTTTTTT	CASSLSRGTTGELFF	NA	TRBV5-1	TRBJ2-2	NA
TGTGCCAGCAGTTCCCCGGAGCGAACTAATGAAAAACTGTTTTTT	CASSSPERTNEKLFF	NA	TRBV6-6	TRBJ1-4	once
TGTGCCAGTAGTTTAGCGGCAAGGAGCTCCTACAATGAGCAGTTCTTC	CASSLAARSSYNEQFF	NA	TRBV19	TRBJ2-1	once
NA	CASSWGTGAKILYF	NA	TRBV7-8	TRBJ2-4	NA
TGTGCCAGCAGCCCGTGGACAGGTGACGGGGGTTATGGCTACACCTTC	CASSPWTGDGGYGYTF	TRBD1	TRBV7-2	TRBJ1-2	once
TGTGCCAGCTCACCTATCGCGGACTCTGGGGCCAACGTCCTGACTTTC	CASSPIADSGANVLTF	NA	TRBV18	TRBJ2-6	NA
TGTGCCAGCAGCGTAGTGGGACAGTCTGAAGCTTTCTTT	CASSVVGQSEAFF	TRBD1	TRBV9	TRBJ1-1	NA
TGTGCCTGGAGTATTGGCCCCGAGCAGTACTTC	CAWSIGPEQYF	NA	TRBV30	TRBJ2-7	NA
TGTGCCAGCAGTTCCGGGACAGGGACGGAGACCCAGTACTTC	CASSSGTGTETQYF	TRBD1	TRBV6-5	TRBJ2-5	NA
TGTGCCAGCAGCTTGAGCGGTCCTATTAACAATGAGCAGTTCTTC	CASSLSGPINNEQFF	NA	TRBV5-6	TRBJ2-1	NA
TGTGCCAGTATAAGAAGCGGGGGAAGTTACAATGAGCAGTTCTTC	CASIRSGGSYNEQFF	TRBD2	TRBV19	TRBJ2-1	medium-sized
TGTGCCAGCAGCCAAGACGGCCAGGGTATCAATCAGCCCCAGCATTTT	CASSQDGQGINQPQHF	NA	TRBV4-2	TRBJ1-5	NA
TGTGCCTGGAGTTTTGAAGAGAACACTGAAGCTTTCTTT	CAWSFEENTEAFF	NA	TRBV30	TRBJ1-1	NA